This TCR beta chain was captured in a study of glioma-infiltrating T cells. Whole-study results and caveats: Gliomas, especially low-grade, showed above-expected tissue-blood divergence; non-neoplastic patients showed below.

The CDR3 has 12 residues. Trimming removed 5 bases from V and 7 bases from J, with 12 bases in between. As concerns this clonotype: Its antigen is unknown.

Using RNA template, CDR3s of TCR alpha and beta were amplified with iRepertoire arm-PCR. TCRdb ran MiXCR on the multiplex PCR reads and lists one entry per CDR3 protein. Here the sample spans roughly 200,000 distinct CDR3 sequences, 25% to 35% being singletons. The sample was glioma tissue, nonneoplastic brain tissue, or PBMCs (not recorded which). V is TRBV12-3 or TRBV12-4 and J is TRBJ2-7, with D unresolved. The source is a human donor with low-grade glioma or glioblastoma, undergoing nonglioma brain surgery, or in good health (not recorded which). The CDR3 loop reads CASSPEYGEQYF. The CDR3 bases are TGTGCCAGCAGTCCGGAATACGGGGAGCAGTACTTC.